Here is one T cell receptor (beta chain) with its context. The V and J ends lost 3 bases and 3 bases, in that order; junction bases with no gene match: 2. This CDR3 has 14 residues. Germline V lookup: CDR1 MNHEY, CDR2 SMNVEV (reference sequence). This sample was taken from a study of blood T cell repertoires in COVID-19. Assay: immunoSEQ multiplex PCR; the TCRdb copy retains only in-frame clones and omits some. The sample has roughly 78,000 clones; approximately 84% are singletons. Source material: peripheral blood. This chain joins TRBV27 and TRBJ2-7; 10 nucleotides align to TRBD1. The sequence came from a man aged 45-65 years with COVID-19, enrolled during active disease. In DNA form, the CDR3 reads TGTGCCAGCAGTTTCGGGGACAGGGGCTACGAGCAGTACTTC. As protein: CASSFGDRGYEQYF.